The TCR beta chain under discussion was sequenced for a study of blood T cell repertoires in COVID-19. About the study: COVID-19 samples from acute and convalescent phases originated in the United States, Italy and Spain. From T cells, B-cell-depleted T cells, or PBMCs came the material, which was cDNA or gDNA.

Authors' processing steps: Using reference gene primer amplification, nucleated cell counts were estimated. Produced via immunoSEQ multiplex PCR; TCRdb's table is partial and in-frame only. V and J calls and clone size are as listed in that table; D and trimming were resolved from the DNA. This sample has 200,000 to 250,000 clones; around 84% occur once, and the top ten carry roughly 20%. V gave up 4 bases and J gave up 5 bases, with 7 bases separating them. Germline V CDR1 and CDR2: SGHDT, YYEEEE. The CDR3 loop spans 11 amino acids. Input material: peripheral blood. The clonotype was recovered from a woman of 80 years or more with active or convalescent COVID-19. The chain carries TRBV5-6 and TRBJ2-7; D not resolved. The CDR3 DNA sequence: TGTGCCAGCAGCCGCGGTCACGAGCAGTACTTC. It is translated as CASSRGHEQYF.